The clone carrying this T cell receptor (beta chain) has just one count. The antigen is undetermined. The CDR3 runs to 15 residues. The trim removed 3 bases at V and 4 bases at J, leaving 4 bases unmatched. Germline loops: CDR1 PRHDT, CDR2 FYEKMQ (reference sequence). Sample barcodes and UMIs were carried by the TCR alpha and TCR beta cDNA libraries that 5'RACE generated with constant-segment primers. TCRdb independently ran MiXCR on the 5' RACE reads; one entry per CDR3 protein. Among 350,000 or so distinct CDR3 sequences, roughly 19% were seen once, and the ten largest hold 21%. This record comes from a study of T-cell memory formation after mild COVID-19. Whole-study findings and limits: Memory sampled before infection contained some responding clones, suggesting cross-reactive memory joined. Among clones contracting day 15 to 85, CD4/CD8 was balanced, whereas later expanders leaned CD4+.

The chain employs TRBV13 and TRBJ2-3; 10 bases line up with TRBD2. This TCR was sampled from a man between 18 and 29 years old who had mild COVID-19 (a few samples of this study predate the infection). Cell type and time point are not known. Sequences were obtained from PBMCs or a T cell subset sorted from them (not recorded which). CDR3 sequence (DNA): TGTGCCAGCAGCTTCGCTAGCGGGGGATCAGATACGCAGTATTTT. Residues: CASSFASGGSDTQYF.